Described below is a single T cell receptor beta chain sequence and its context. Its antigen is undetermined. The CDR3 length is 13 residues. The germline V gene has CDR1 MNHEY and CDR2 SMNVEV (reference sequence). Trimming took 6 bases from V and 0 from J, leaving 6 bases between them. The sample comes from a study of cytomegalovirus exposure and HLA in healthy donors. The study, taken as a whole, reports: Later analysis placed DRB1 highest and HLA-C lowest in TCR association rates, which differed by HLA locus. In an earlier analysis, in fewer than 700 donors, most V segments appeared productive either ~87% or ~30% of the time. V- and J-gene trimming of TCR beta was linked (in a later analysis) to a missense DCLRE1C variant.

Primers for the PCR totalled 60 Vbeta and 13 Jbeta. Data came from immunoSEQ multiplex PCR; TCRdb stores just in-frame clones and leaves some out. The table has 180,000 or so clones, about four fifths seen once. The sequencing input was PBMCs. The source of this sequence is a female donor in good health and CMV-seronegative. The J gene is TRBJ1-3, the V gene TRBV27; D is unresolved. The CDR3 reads CASRRNSGNTIYF. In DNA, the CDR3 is TGTGCCAGCAGGCGCAACTCTGGAAACACCATATATTTT.